This T cell receptor beta chain was found in a study of T cell responses to AZD1222 COVID-19 vaccine. At the level of the study: Pooling covered second doses at about 4 or about 12 weeks. General observations from the study: Unmutated variant regions are reportedly the target of nearly half of TCRs that are spike-specific. With two AZD1222 doses given, Spike-specific TCR breadth and depth both rose. The donor group comprised mostly white British people and more females; the analysis possibly underestimated clonal diversity.

The CDR3 totals 15 residues. Trimming cost V 2 bases and J 0 bases, with 11 bases left between them. Germline CDR1 MNHEY, CDR2 SVGEGT. In the case of this clone: Its antigen is unknown.

Data came from immunoSEQ multiplex PCR; TCRdb stores just in-frame clones and leaves some out. The table lists 90,000 to 100,000 clones, roughly nine tenths of them singletons. The specimen was peripheral blood, collected on day 0 of AZD1222 vaccination. This chain links TRBV6-2 or TRBV6-3 with TRBJ2-7, with D maybe TRBD1 (5 bases). The sequence was obtained from an adult in good health. The CDR3 region is CASSYHSDSSYEQYV. The CDR3 nucleotides are TGTGCCAGCAGTTACCACAGCGACAGCTCCTACGAGCAGTACGTC.